These 13 T cell receptor beta chains were sequenced from one sample in a study of blood T cells in healthy people across ages. Sample-barcoded 5' priming and a J-beta primer mix drove a second PCR of about 6 to 11 cycles. One entry per CDR3 protein results from TCRdb running MiXCR on the 5' RACE reads. The repertoire has hundreds of thousands of distinct CDR3 sequences, 47% of them found once; the top ten carry around 23%. The sequenced sample consisted of blood. The receptors originated from an older man in good health.

V is TRBV5-6 and J is TRBJ1-1, with D perhaps TRBD1 (5 bases). Germline V CDR1 and CDR2: SGHDT, YYEEEE. V lost 3 bases, J lost 5 bases, and 14 bases lay in between. This CDR3 is built from 14 residues. The DNA of the CDR3 is TGTGCCAGCAGCTCACCCGTGGGGCGGACTGAAGCTTTCTTT. Translating it yields CASSSPVGRTEAFF.

The chain employs TRBV27 and TRBJ1-2; D might be TRBD1 (5 bases). Between the trimmed V and J ends, which lost 1 base and 8 bases, there was a span of 20 bases. The CDR3 totals 16 residues. Germline V lookup: CDR1 MNHEY, CDR2 SMNVEV (reference sequence). CDR3 sequence reads: CASSLWGGGPQSGYTF. The CDR3 bases are TGTGCCAGCAGTTTATGGGGCGGAGGGCCCCAGTCGGGCTACACCTTC.

This clonotype was seen ten or more times. The chain links TRBV6-6 to TRBJ2-1; D not resolved. Germline values: CDR1 MNHNY, CDR2 SVGAGI (reference sequence). CDR3 length: 14 residues. Trimming removed 0 bases from V and 9 bases from J, with 12 bases in between. CDR3 sequence: CASSYSRGDTEQFF. The CDR3 DNA sequence: TGTGCCAGCAGTTACTCGCGTGGGGATACTGAGCAGTTCTTC.

This clonotype was counted between two and nine times. This rearrangement joins TRBV7-3 to TRBJ2-2, with 8 positions matching TRBD2. The CDR3 totals 14 residues. The V gene's germline CDR1 is SGHTA and CDR2 FQGTGA. Germline trimming cut 6 bases from V and 4 bases from J; bases unmatched to any gene: 4. CDR3 DNA: TGTGCCAGCAGAGCGGGAGAGAGCACCGGGGAGCTGTTTTTT. Its protein product is CASRAGESTGELFF. Supplemented by reference TRBV7-3 and TRBJ2-2, the full variable domain reads GAGVSQTPSNKVTEKGKYVELRCDPISGHTALYWYRQSLGQGPEFLIYFQGTGAADDSGLPNDRFFAVRPEGSVSTLKIQRTERGDSAVYLCASRAGESTGELFFGEGSRLTVL.

CDR3: CASSLNRMTGELFF. The DNA for the CDR3 is TGTGCCAGCAGTTTAAACAGAATGACCGGGGAGCTGTTTTTT. The rearrangement links TRBV27 to TRBJ2-2; unclear D gene. CDR3 size: 14 residues. Germline CDR1 MNHEY, CDR2 SMNVEV (reference sequence). V gave up 2 bases and J gave up 5 bases, with 9 bases separating them.

This clonotype was seen a handful of times. The chain uses TRBV20-1 and TRBJ2-3; 7 nucleotides line up with TRBD2. The CDR3 spans 14 residues. The germline CDR1 and CDR2 sequences are DFQATT and SNEGSKA (reference sequence). V trimming: 1 base; J trimming: 6 bases; junction bases outside the gene matches: 7. The CDR3 region is CSARVGRREDTQYF. In nucleotides, the CDR3 is TGCAGTGCTAGAGTCGGGAGGAGGGAGGATACGCAGTATTTT.

The CDR3 protein is CSVGTEGRYTF. CDR3 coding DNA: TGCAGCGTTGGGACAGAAGGCCGCTACACCTTC. The chain joins TRBV29-1 to TRBJ1-2; maybe TRBD1 (6 bases). Trimming cost V 4 bases and J 9 bases, with 12 bases left between them. The germline V gene encodes CDR1 SQVTM and CDR2 ANQGSEA. This CDR3 is 11 amino acids long.

The chain carries TRBV9 and TRBJ2-7; the match to TRBD1 covers 11 bases. V dropped 3 bases and J dropped 2; count of bases not matched to a gene: 4. Germline V CDR1 and CDR2: SGDLS, YYNGEE. This CDR3 contains 15 residues. The CDR3 reads CASSGGTGGAYEQYF. CDR3 DNA sequence: TGTGCCAGCAGCGGCGGGACAGGGGGAGCCTACGAGCAGTACTTC.

J is TRBJ1-5 and V is TRBV11-2; D ambiguous. V dropped 5 bases and J dropped 9 bases, with 11 bases sitting between them. This CDR3 has 12 residues. The V gene's germline CDR1 is SGHAT and CDR2 FQNNGV. The CDR3 reads CASSPFGGPQHF. In DNA form, the CDR3 reads TGTGCCAGCAGCCCTTTTGGTGGGCCCCAGCATTTT.

Here the CDR3 DNA reads TGCAGTGCTCGCGAGCCGATCAATGAGCAGTTCTTC. Amino acid sequence: CSAREPINEQFF. This rearrangement joins TRBV20-1 to TRBJ2-1; D is unresolved. The CDR3 spans 12 residues. V lost 5 bases, J lost 6 bases, and 11 bases lay in between. Looked up from germline, CDR1 is DFQATT and CDR2 is SNEGSKA (reference sequence).

The chain is built from TRBV14 and TRBJ2-7; D is unresolved. This CDR3 has 16 amino acids. V shed 2 bases and J shed 2 bases, with 16 bases lying between them. Germline loops: CDR1 SGHDN, CDR2 FVKESK. CDR3 protein: CASSQFLVSVPYEQYF. The DNA for the CDR3 is TGTGCCAGCAGCCAATTTTTGGTATCGGTACCCTACGAGCAGTACTTC. Filled out from reference TRBV14 and TRBJ2-7, the complete variable domain reads EAGVTQFPSHSVIEKGQTVTLRCDPISGHDNLYWYRRVMGKEIKFLLHFVKESKQDESGMPNNRFLAERTGGTYSTLKVQPAELEDSGVYFCASSQFLVSVPYEQYFGPGTRLTVT.

This clonotype was counted only a few times. This chain joins TRBV7-3 and TRBJ1-5; 9 bases align to TRBD1. This CDR3 is 17 amino acids long. In germline, CDR1 is SGHTA, CDR2 FQGTGA. The J segment lost 4 bases and the V segment lost 4 bases, leaving 11 bases of the junction unmatched. CDR3 residues: CASSSHMDRGSNQPQHF. In nucleotides, the CDR3 is TGTGCCAGCAGCTCACATATGGACAGGGGATCGAATCAGCCCCAGCATTTT.

The chain couples TRBV7-2 to TRBJ2-7; D call uncertain. Germline V lookup: CDR1 SGHTA, CDR2 FQGNSA. Trimming took off 1 base at V and 5 bases at J, with 6 bases between the two ends. There are 12 residues in the CDR3. CDR3 amino acids: CASSLVFHEQYF. Written as DNA, the CDR3 is TGTGCCAGCAGCTTAGTCTTCCACGAGCAGTACTTC.